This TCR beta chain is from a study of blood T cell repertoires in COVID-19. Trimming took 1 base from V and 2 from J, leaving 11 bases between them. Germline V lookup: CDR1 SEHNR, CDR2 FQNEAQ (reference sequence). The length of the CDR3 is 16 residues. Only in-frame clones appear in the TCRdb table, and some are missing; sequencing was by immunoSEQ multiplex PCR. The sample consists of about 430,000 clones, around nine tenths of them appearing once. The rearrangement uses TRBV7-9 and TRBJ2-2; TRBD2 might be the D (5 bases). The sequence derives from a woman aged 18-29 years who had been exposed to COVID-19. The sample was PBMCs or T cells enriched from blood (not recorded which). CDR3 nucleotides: TGTGCCAGCAGCTTAGAAAACCGGGGTAACACCGGGGAGCTGTTTTTT. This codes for CASSLENRGNTGELFF.